The sequence of this T cell receptor beta chain was determined in a study of immune evolution from preneoplasia to lung adenocarcinoma. From germline, CDR1 is LGHNA and CDR2 YNFKEQ. The V end was cut by 0 bases, the J end by 5 bases, with 10 bases between. The CDR3 covers 14 residues. Between the mid-2010s and the late 2010s, patients underwent resection in Japan or China. The table came from immunoSEQ multiplex PCR; TCRdb's copy has only in-frame clones and leaves some out. In the table there are 10,000 to 13,000 clones, more than 65% of which are singletons. This TCR derives from a person aged 65 to 79 with lung adenocarcinoma. Sequencing was performed on FFPE minimally invasive lung adenocarcinoma tissue. This chain connects TRBV4-2 to TRBJ1-2; the D gene is possibly TRBD1 (5 bases). The CDR3, as DNA: TGTGCCAGCAGCCAAGAACAGGTTGGTTATGGCTACACCTTC. Residues: CASSQEQVGYGYTF.